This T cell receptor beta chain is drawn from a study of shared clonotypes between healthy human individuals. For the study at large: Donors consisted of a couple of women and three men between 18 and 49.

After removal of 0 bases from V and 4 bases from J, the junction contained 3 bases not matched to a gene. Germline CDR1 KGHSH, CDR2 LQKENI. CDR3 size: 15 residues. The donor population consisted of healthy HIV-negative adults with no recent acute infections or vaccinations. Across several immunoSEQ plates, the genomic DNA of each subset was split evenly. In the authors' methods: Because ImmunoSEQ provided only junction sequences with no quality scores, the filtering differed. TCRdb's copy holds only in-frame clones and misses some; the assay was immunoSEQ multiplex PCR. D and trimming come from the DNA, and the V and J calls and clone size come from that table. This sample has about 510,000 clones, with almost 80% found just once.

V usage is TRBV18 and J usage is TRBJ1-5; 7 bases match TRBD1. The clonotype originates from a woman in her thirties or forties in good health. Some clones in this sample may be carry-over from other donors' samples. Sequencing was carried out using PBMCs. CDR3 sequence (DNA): TGTGCCAGCTCACCACCAGGGGGCCGAAATCAGCCCCAGCATTTT. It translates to CASSPPGGRNQPQHF.